This T cell receptor beta chain is drawn from a study of blood T cell repertoires in COVID-19. Whole-study context: Sources were T cells, B-cell-depleted T cells, or PBMCs; the material itself was cDNA or gDNA.

The V gene lost 0 bases and the J gene lost 4 bases, with 12 bases spanning the gap. The germline V gene encodes CDR1 LNHNV and CDR2 YYDKDF (reference sequence). The CDR3 contains 15 residues. The assay was immunoSEQ multiplex PCR, and TCRdb's table has in-frame clones only and misses some. The sample lists roughly 180,000 clones; 81% were seen once. The source material was peripheral blood. V is TRBV15 and J is TRBJ1-2; TRBD1 might be the D (5 bases). This sequence originates from a woman in her thirties or forties with COVID-19, enrolled during active disease. CDR3 sequence: CATSRERGRAYGYTF. As DNA, the CDR3 is TGTGCCACCAGCAGAGAAAGGGGCCGAGCCTATGGCTACACCTTC.